This entry concerns a single T cell receptor (beta chain). V lost 5 bases, J lost 2 bases, and 16 bases lay in between. The CDR3 is made up of 15 amino acids. The germline V gene has CDR1 SGHVS and CDR2 FNYEAQ. This sample is drawn from a study of identical twins. Unique molecular identifiers were present on the cDNA, which also gained a universal primer site by template switching. From the 5' RACE reads, TCRdb called clonotypes with MiXCR, one entry per CDR3 protein. The sample lists 600,000 to 850,000 distinct CDR3 sequences; around a sixth were seen once. These data were likewise used in another study, on T cells expressing NK-cell markers. From that second work: Eight donors were sequenced, seven testing HCMV-seropositive and one testing seronegative.

The receptor comes from a woman between 18 and 29 years old in good health. The sample comprised PBMCs. The chain is built from TRBV7-6 and TRBJ2-7; D is possibly TRBD1 or TRBD2 (5 bases each). DNA of the CDR3: TGTGCCAGCAGCGTAGGGACGGCGGTTACCTACGAGCAGTACTTC. Its protein product is CASSVGTAVTYEQYF.